This TCR beta chain stems from a study of blood T cell repertoires in COVID-19. V was cut by 5 bases and J by 0 bases, with 6 bases left in between. Germline CDR1 reads MDHEN; CDR2 reads SYDVKM. The CDR3 length is 13 residues. The table came from immunoSEQ multiplex PCR; TCRdb's copy has only in-frame clones and leaves some out. This sample has around 280,000 clones; around nine tenths occur once, and the top ten carry 5.5% to 7%. V gene TRBV28 combines with J gene TRBJ2-3, with D unresolved. The receptor was derived from a woman between 40 and 50 years old who had recovered from COVID-19. Sequenced input: PBMCs or T cells enriched from blood (not recorded which). As DNA, the CDR3 is TGTGCCAGCAGTAAGACTAGCACAGATACGCAGTATTTT. Its protein product is CASSKTSTDTQYF. The variable domain in full, with the rest retrieved from reference TRBV28 and TRBJ2-3, is DVKVTQSSRYLVKRTGEKVFLECVQDMDHENMFWYRQDPGLGLRLIYFSYDVKMKEKGDIPEGYSVSREKKERFSLILESASTNQTSMYLCASSKTSTDTQYFGPGTRLTVL.